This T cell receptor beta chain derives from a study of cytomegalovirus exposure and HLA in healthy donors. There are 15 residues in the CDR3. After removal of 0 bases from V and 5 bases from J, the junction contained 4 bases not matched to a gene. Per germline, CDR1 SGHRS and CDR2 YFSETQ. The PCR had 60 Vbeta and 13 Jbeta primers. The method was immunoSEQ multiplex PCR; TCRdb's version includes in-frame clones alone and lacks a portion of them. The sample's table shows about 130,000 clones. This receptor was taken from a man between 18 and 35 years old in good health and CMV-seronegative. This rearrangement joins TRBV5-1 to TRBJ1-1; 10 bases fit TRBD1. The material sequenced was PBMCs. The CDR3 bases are TGCGCCAGCAGCTTGGGGGGGACAGGGGAGACTGAAGCTTTCTTT. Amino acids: CASSLGGTGETEAFF.